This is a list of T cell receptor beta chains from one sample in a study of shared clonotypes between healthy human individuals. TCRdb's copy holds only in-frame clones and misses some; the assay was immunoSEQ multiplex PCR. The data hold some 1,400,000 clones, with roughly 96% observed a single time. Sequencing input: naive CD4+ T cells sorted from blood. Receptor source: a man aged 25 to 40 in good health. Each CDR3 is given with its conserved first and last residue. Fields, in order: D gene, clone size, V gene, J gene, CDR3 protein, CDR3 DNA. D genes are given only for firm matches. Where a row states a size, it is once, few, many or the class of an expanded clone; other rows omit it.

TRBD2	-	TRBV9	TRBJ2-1	CASSGSGSSYNEQFF	TGTGCCAGCAGCGGTAGCGGGAGCTCCTACAATGAGCAGTTCTTC
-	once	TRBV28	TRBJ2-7	CASSSGGLDYEQYF	TGTGCCAGCAGTTCTGGGGGGCTAGACTACGAGCAGTACTTC
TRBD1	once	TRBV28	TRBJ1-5	CASSRPGQGYQPQHF	TGTGCCAGCAGCCGGCCGGGACAGGGGTATCAGCCCCAGCATTTT
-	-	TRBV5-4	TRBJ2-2	CASSLRGPHTGELFF	TGTGCCAGCAGCTTGCGCGGACCACACACCGGGGAGCTGTTTTTT
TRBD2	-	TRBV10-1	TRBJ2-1	CASSEFLAGGNNEQFF	TGCGCCAGCAGTGAGTTTCTAGCGGGAGGGAACAATGAGCAGTTCTTC
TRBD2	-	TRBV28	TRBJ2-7	CASSPPSGRGGSYEQYF	TGTGCCAGCAGTCCCCCTAGCGGGAGAGGAGGGTCCTACGAGCAGTACTTC
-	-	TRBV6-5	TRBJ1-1	CASSYLFEQSNTEAFF	TGTGCCAGCAGTTACTTGTTCGAACAGTCGAACACTGAAGCTTTCTTT
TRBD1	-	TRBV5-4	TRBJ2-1	CASSSKQGTTYNEQFF	TGTGCCAGCAGCTCCAAACAGGGGACAACCTACAATGAGCAGTTCTTC
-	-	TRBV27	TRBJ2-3	CASSRNVGLTDTQYF	TGTGCCAGCAGTCGAAACGTAGGGCTTACAGATACGCAGTATTTT
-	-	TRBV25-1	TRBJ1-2	CASSYGGYGYTF	TGTGCCAGCAGCTATGGCGGCTATGGCTACACCTTC
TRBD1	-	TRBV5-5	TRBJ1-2	CASSPTRQGRNGYTF	TGTGCCAGCAGCCCGACCAGACAGGGGAGGAATGGCTACACCTTC
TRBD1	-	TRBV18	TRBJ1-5	CASSARDRNQPQHF	TGTGCCAGCTCAGCCCGGGACAGAAATCAGCCCCAGCATTTT
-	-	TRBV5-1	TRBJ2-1	CASSFRPGVQGPVEQFF	TGCGCCAGCAGCTTTAGGCCGGGCGTGCAGGGGCCCGTGGAGCAGTTCTTC
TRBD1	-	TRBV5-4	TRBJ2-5	CASSSGQTRAETQYF	TGTGCCAGCAGCTCGGGACAGACACGAGCGGAGACCCAGTACTTC
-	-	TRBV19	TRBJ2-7	CASSSGTSRSQQYF	TGTGCCAGTAGCTCCGGGACATCGAGGTCACAGCAGTACTTC
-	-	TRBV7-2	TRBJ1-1	CASSFWTANTEAFF	TGTGCCAGCAGCTTCTGGACCGCCAACACTGAAGCTTTCTTT
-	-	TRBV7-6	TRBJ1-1	CASSFRGVNTEAFF	TGTGCCAGCAGCTTCCGGGGAGTGAACACTGAAGCTTTCTTT
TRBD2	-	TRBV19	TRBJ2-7	CASSINAGPGLAGNYEQYF	TGTGCCAGTAGTATTAACGCAGGACCCGGACTAGCGGGAAACTACGAGCAGTACTTC
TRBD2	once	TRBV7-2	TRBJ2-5	CASRTTSGGRETQYF	TGTGCCAGCAGAACTACTAGCGGGGGCCGAGAGACCCAGTACTTC
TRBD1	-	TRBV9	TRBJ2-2	CASSVSGGSGELFF	TGTGCCAGCAGCGTCTCAGGGGGATCCGGGGAGCTGTTTTTT
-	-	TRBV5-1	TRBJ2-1	CASSLAGARSYEQFF	TGCGCCAGCAGCTTGGCCGGGGCCAGGTCATATGAGCAGTTCTTC
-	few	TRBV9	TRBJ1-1	CASSVTGNTEAFF	TGTGCCAGCAGCGTAACGGGGAACACTGAAGCTTTCTTT
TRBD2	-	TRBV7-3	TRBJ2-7	CASSAQGTSRNEQYF	TGTGCCAGCAGCGCCCAAGGGACTAGTAGGAACGAGCAGTACTTC
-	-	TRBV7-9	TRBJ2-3	CASSPLYAQYF	TGTGCCAGCAGCCCCTTATACGCGCAGTATTTT
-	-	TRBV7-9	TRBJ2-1	CASSPTVLAAGEQFF	TGTGCCAGCAGCCCCACGGTCCTCGCGGCGGGTGAGCAGTTCTTC
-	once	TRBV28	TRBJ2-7	CASSLTPGADAAYEQYF	TGTGCCAGCAGTTTAACGCCGGGAGCGGATGCCGCCTACGAGCAGTACTTC
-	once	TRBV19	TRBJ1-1	CASIGAPRGMNTEAFF	TGTGCCAGTATAGGGGCCCCCCGGGGTATGAACACTGAAGCTTTCTTT
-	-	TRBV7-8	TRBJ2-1	CATRQGRGADNEQFF	TGTGCCACCCGCCAGGGGCGCGGTGCCGACAATGAGCAGTTCTTC
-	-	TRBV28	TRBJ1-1	CASSSRAMAAFF	TGTGCCAGCAGTTCCCGAGCCATGGCAGCTTTCTTT
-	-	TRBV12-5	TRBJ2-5	CASAINWETQYF	TGTGCTAGTGCCATTAATTGGGAGACCCAGTACTTC
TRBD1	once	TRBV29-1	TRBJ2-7	CSARQGSYEQYF	TGCAGCGCTAGACAGGGTTCCTACGAGCAGTACTTC
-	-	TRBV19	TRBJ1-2	CASSFPTPRYGYTF	TGTGCCAGCTCCTTTCCGACACCACGCTATGGCTACACCTTC
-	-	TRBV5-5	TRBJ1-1	CASSLVTRSVQAFF	TGTGCCAGCAGCCTCGTGACCAGGTCGGTTCAAGCTTTCTTT
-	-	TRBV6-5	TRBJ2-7	CASSYSQDTYEQYF	TGTGCCAGCAGTTACTCCCAGGATACCTACGAGCAGTACTTC
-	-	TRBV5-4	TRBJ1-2	CASSLSPTVSFGYTF	TGTGCCAGCAGCTTGTCCCCGACAGTTTCCTTTGGCTACACCTTC
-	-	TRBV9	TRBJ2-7	CASSGPWTSEQYF	TGTGCCAGCAGCGGACCGTGGACAAGCGAGCAGTACTTC
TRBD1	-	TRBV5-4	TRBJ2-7	CASSSGTGGREQYF	TGTGCCAGCAGCTCTGGGACAGGGGGCAGGGAGCAGTACTTC
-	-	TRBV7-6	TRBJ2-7	CASSLGPPLSNEQYF	TGTGCCAGCAGCTTAGGGCCCCCCCTTAGCAACGAGCAGTACTTC
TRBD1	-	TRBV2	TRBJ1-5	CASVQGAGNQPQHF	TGTGCCAGCGTACAGGGGGCCGGCAATCAGCCCCAGCATTTT
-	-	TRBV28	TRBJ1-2	CASSLLHYGYTF	TGTGCCAGCAGTTTACTTCACTATGGCTACACCTTC
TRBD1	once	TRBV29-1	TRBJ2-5	CSQNRGSETQYF	TGCAGCCAAAACAGGGGTTCAGAGACCCAGTACTTC
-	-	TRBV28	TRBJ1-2	CASSLKGFGGYTF	TGTGCCAGCAGTTTAAAAGGCTTCGGAGGCTACACCTTC
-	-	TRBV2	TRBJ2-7	CASSDNTPHEQYF	TGTGCCAGCAGTGACAACACGCCTCACGAGCAGTACTTC
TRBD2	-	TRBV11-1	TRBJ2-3	CASSFGGWGGGSSADTQYF	TGTGCCAGCAGCTTCGGCGGTTGGGGAGGCGGGAGTTCGGCAGATACGCAGTATTTT
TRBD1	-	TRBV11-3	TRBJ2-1	CASSLDRWGDRGNNEQFF	TGTGCCAGCAGCTTAGATCGGTGGGGGGACAGGGGAAACAATGAGCAGTTCTTC
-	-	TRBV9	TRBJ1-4	CASSREARSEKLFF	TGTGCCAGCAGCCGGGAGGCTAGGAGTGAAAAACTGTTTTTT
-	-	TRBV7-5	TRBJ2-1	CVRSLPTGSYNEQFF	TGTGTCAGAAGCCTCCCCACGGGATCCTACAATGAGCAGTTCTTC
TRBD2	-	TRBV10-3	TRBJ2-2	CAIRRASGDSFTNTGELFF	TGTGCCATCAGGCGGGCTAGCGGGGACTCCTTTACGAACACCGGGGAGCTGTTTTTT
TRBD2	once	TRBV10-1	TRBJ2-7	CASSPGLAGLYEQYF	TGCGCCAGCAGCCCTGGACTAGCGGGACTCTACGAGCAGTACTTC
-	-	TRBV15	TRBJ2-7	CATSSQAGDEQYF	TGTGCCACCAGCAGTCAGGCAGGGGACGAGCAGTACTTC
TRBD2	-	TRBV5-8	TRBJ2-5	CASSLEGTTTETQYF	TGTGCCAGCAGCTTGGAAGGGACTACTACAGAGACCCAGTACTTC
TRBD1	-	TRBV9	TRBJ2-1	CASSRRQGRSIEQFF	TGTGCCAGCAGCAGAAGACAGGGGCGATCGATTGAGCAGTTCTTC
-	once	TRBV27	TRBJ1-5	CASRTSRASNQPQHF	TGTGCCAGCAGGACATCCAGGGCTAGCAATCAGCCCCAGCATTTT
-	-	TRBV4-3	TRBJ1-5	CASSQETGVQPQHF	TGCGCCAGCAGCCAAGAGACAGGCGTCCAGCCCCAGCATTTT
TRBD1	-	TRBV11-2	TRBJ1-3	CASSRQGPWDTIYF	TGTGCCAGCAGTCGACAGGGCCCATGGGACACCATATATTTT
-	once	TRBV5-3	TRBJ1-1	CARSLRQENTEAFF	TGTGCCAGAAGCTTGCGACAGGAGAACACTGAAGCTTTCTTT
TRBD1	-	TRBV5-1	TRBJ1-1	CASRRTGGAQNTEAFF	TGCGCCAGCAGGCGTACAGGGGGCGCCCAGAACACTGAAGCTTTCTTT
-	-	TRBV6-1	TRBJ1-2	CASSEALRTPNGYTF	TGTGCCAGCAGTGAAGCGCTTCGGACGCCCAATGGCTACACCTTC
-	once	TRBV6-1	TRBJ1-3	CASSIDRSSGNTIYF	TGTGCCAGCAGTATTGACAGGAGCTCTGGAAACACCATATATTTT
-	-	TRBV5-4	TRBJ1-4	CATSRRGDLYEKLFF	TGTGCCACCTCGAGGAGGGGGGACCTTTATGAAAAACTGTTTTTT